A single sample is the source of the 24 T cell receptor beta chains below, sequenced in a study of CD8 T cells in Susac syndrome (dated by TCRdb to the late 2010s). The library came from the immunoSEQ multiplex PCR assay. RNA was extracted with the RNeasy kit and about 0.5 to 1 ug was reverse transcribed using random hexamers. The public reads were run again by TCRdb, first through fastp at Q25 and then through MiXCR, and only productive beta chains were kept. Rows are unified per CDR3 protein, each entry keeping the most common DNA and genes. Counted in this sample were approximately 230,000 distinct CDR3 sequences; 90% to 95% of them appeared once. Together, the top ten hold 0.07% to 0.09% of the sample. The sequenced sample was CD4+ T cells from PBMCs. These receptors came from a human donor with multiple sclerosis.

J is TRBJ1-1 and V is TRBV27; 9 nucleotides line up with TRBD1. The germline V gene has CDR1 MNHEY and CDR2 SMNVEV (reference sequence). CDR3 length equals 16 residues. Germline trimming cut 4 bases from V and 1 base from J; bases unmatched to any gene: 7. This chain's CDR3 is CASSWGQGVRNTEAFF. Written as DNA, the CDR3 is TGTGCCAGCAGTTGGGGACAGGGTGTTCGGAACACTGAAGCTTTCTTT.

The rearrangement joins TRBV28 to TRBJ2-1; 8 bases are a match to TRBD2. CDR3 length: 15 amino acids. CDR1 is MDHEN, CDR2 SYDVKM, per germline. V was clipped by 5 bases and J by 5 bases; unmatched bases: 8. The CDR3: CASSLTGGNHNEQFF. The CDR3 DNA follows: TGTGCCAGCAGTCTTACGGGGGGGAATCACAATGAGCAGTTCTTC.

V gene TRBV29-1 combines with J gene TRBJ2-5, with D perhaps matching TRBD2 (5 bases). The germline V and J ends were trimmed by 5 bases and 3 bases, with 10 bases remaining between them. Germline CDR1 and CDR2: SQVTM and ANQGSEA. The CDR3 is made up of 12 amino acids. In DNA form, the CDR3 reads TGCAGCGTTTCGCAGACTAAAGAGACCCAGTACTTC. Translating gives CSVSQTKETQYF.

This clonotype was recorded only once. This chain joins TRBV2 and TRBJ2-2, with unresolved D. Germline V gives CDR1 SNHLY, CDR2 FYNNEI. The ends were cut back, 4 bases at V and 5 bases at J, with 5 bases in the middle. This CDR3 is built from 12 residues. The CDR3 coding sequence is TGTGCCAGCAGTGCGTGGACCGGGGAGCTGTTTTTT. Encoded protein: CASSAWTGELFF. Full variable domain (outside the CDR3, taken from reference TRBV2 and TRBJ2-2): EPEVTQTPSHQVTQMGQEVILRCVPISNHLYFYWYRQILGQKVEFLVSFYNNEISEKSEIFDDQFSVERPDGSNFTLKIRSTKLEDSAMYFCASSAWTGELFFGEGSRLTVL.

This clonotype was counted a few times. The chain uses TRBV28 and TRBJ2-5, with a weak D call TRBD1 (6 bases). Trimming stripped 3 bases from V and 3 bases from J, with 8 bases between. The CDR3 has 13 residues. Germline loops: CDR1 MDHEN, CDR2 SYDVKM. The CDR3 here is CASSFAGEETQYF. The CDR3 coding sequence is TGTGCCAGCAGTTTCGCAGGGGAAGAGACCCAGTACTTC. Together with reference TRBV28 and TRBJ2-5, the CDR3 gives the full variable domain: DVKVTQSSRYLVKRTGEKVFLECVQDMDHENMFWYRQDPGLGLRLIYFSYDVKMKEKGDIPEGYSVSREKKERFSLILESASTNQTSMYLCASSFAGEETQYFGPGTRLLVL.

The V gene is TRBV30, the J gene TRBJ2-5, with D tentatively TRBD2 (5 bases). The CDR3 sequence is 13 residues long. Germline CDR1 and CDR2: GTSNPN and SVGIG (reference sequence). Between the trimmed V and J ends, which lost 8 bases and 1 base, there was a span of 14 bases. CDR3 nucleotide sequence: TGTGCCCGAGAGGGCAGCCCCCAAGAGACCCAGTACTTC. Its translation: CAREGSPQETQYF.

The J gene is TRBJ2-1, the V gene TRBV29-1, with TRBD2 identical over 8 bases. The CDR3 runs 11 residues. Germline V lookup: CDR1 SQVTM, CDR2 ANQGSEA. The J segment lost 10 bases and the V segment lost 6 bases, leaving 5 bases of the junction unmatched. CDR3 DNA sequence: TGCAGCGTGCGGGGGGCTGGGGAGCAGTTCTTC. This gives the protein CSVRGAGEQFF.

The chain links TRBV29-1 to TRBJ2-1, with D perhaps matching TRBD1 (6 bases). The germline V gene encodes CDR1 SQVTM and CDR2 ANQGSEA. This CDR3 comprises 14 residues. V lost 4 bases and J 5 bases, leaving 15 bases between the germline ends. In DNA, the CDR3 is TGCAGCGTTGCACCCAGAGGGGGTAACAATGAGCAGTTCTTC. It translates to CSVAPRGGNNEQFF.

The chain carries TRBV5-4 and TRBJ2-4, with a possible D match to TRBD1 (5 bases). This CDR3 contains 14 residues. Germline lookup yields CDR1 SGHNT and CDR2 YYREEE (reference sequence). Trimming shortened V by 4 bases and J by 8 bases, and 16 bases separated the two germline ends. The CDR3 reads CASSIQGRLDIQYF. For the CDR3, the DNA is TGTGCCAGCAGCATCCAGGGTAGATTGGACATTCAGTACTTC.

The rearrangement links TRBV24-1 to TRBJ1-1; D unclear. CDR1 is KGHDR, CDR2 SFDVKD, per germline. V gave up 3 bases and J gave up 7 bases, with 11 bases separating them. This CDR3 is 13 amino acids long. CDR3 loop: CATSDSRTDEAFF. In DNA, the CDR3 is TGTGCCACCAGTGATAGCCGGACCGATGAAGCTTTCTTT.

The chain carries TRBV18 and TRBJ2-5; weak D call: TRBD2 (5 bases). The germline V gene has CDR1 KGHSH and CDR2 LQKENI. This CDR3 is built from 13 residues. V was shortened by 2 bases and J by 5 bases, with 9 bases between the two germline ends. The chain's CDR3 is CASSPKGGETQYF. The CDR3 nucleotides are TGTGCCAGCTCACCAAAGGGCGGGGAGACCCAGTACTTC.

V and J are TRBV29-1 and TRBJ1-1; a weak D match, TRBD1 (6 bases). CDR3 length equals 13 residues. The V end was cut by 7 bases, the J end by 4 bases, with 16 bases between. Germline loops: CDR1 SQVTM, CDR2 ANQGSEA. CDR3 in DNA: TGCAGCGCCTCAGGGGCCCGGGGCACTGAAGCTTTCTTT. Translating gives CSASGARGTEAFF.

J is TRBJ1-2 and V is TRBV18, with unresolved D. The germline gives CDR1 KGHSH, CDR2 LQKENI. V was shortened by 0 bases and J by 7 bases, with 12 bases between the two germline ends. The CDR3 extends over 14 amino acids. The CDR3 DNA is TGTGCCAGCTCACCACCCTCTTTTCTAGGTGGCTACACCTTC. Translation gives CASSPPSFLGGYTF.

This clonotype was observed a single time. V gene TRBV21-1 combines with J gene TRBJ2-7; the D call in the table, TRBD1, was not verified against the DNA. TRBV21-1 is a pseudogene segment. The CDR3 spans 15 residues. CDR3 loop: CASTQGPGAIDEQYF. In DNA, the CDR3 is TGTGCCAGCACCCAAGGACCGGGGGCGATCGACGAGCAGTACTTC.

The V and J genes are TRBV5-6 and TRBJ2-3, with no clear D. Germline V gene sequence: CDR1 SGHDT, CDR2 YYEEEE. The CDR3 is made up of 13 amino acids. With 0 bases removed from V and 6 bases from J, the gap between germline ends came to 8 bases. CDR3 sequence reads: CASSLVVGDTQYF. The CDR3 DNA sequence: TGTGCCAGCAGCTTGGTTGTAGGGGATACGCAGTATTTT.

DNA of the CDR3: TGCAGCGTTCCGCCCCGGGGGGTTGGGGGAGGCTACACCTTC. It codes for CSVPPRGVGGGYTF. V and J are TRBV29-1 and TRBJ1-2; D perhaps matches TRBD1 (5 bases). This CDR3 contains 14 residues. Germline CDR1 and CDR2: SQVTM and ANQGSEA. V was pared by 5 bases and J by 8 bases, with 21 bases between.

The chain is built from TRBV19 and TRBJ2-1, with TRBD2 as a possible D gene (6 bases). Deletions cut 7 bases from V and 1 base from J, with 11 bases between. This CDR3 region has 14 residues. Germline V gene lookup returns CDR1 LNHDA and CDR2 SQIVND (reference sequence). In nucleotides, the CDR3 is TGTGCCAGTACCCCGGGAGAGTCCTACAATGAGCAGTTCTTC. Amino acids: CASTPGESYNEQFF.

The rearrangement uses TRBV5-1 and TRBJ2-5; D unresolved. V lost 5 bases and J 1 base, leaving 3 bases between the germline ends. Germline V CDR1 and CDR2: SGHRS, YFSETQ. The CDR3 length is 11 residues. The CDR3 region has the DNA TGCGCCAGCAGGCGCCAAGAGACCCAGTACTTC. This gives the protein CASRRQETQYF.

The chain is built from TRBV5-6 and TRBJ1-3; TRBD1 matches 10 bases. The junction had 9 bases not matched to a gene; V was cut back by 4 bases and J by 2 bases. In germline, CDR1 is SGHDT, CDR2 YYEEEE. This CDR3 is 17 amino acids long. The CDR3 loop reads CASSPRPGQGPGNTIYF. CDR3 nucleotide sequence: TGTGCCAGCAGCCCTCGACCGGGACAGGGGCCTGGAAACACCATATATTTT. The full variable domain, completed using reference TRBV5-6 and TRBJ1-3, is DAGVTQSPTHLIKTRGQQVTLRCSPKSGHDTVSWYQQALGQGPQFIFQYYEEEERQRGNFPDRFSGHQFPNYSSELNVNALLLGDSALYLCASSPRPGQGPGNTIYFGEGSWLTVV.

V is TRBV29-1 and J is TRBJ2-1; TRBD2 matches at 14 bases. CDR3 length: 13 residues. Unmatched junction bases numbered 5, after V lost 7 bases and J lost 9 bases. Germline V gene sequence: CDR1 SQVTM, CDR2 ANQGSEA. CDR3 in DNA: TGCAGCGGAGGGACTAGCGGGAGCGGTGAGCAGTTCTTC. Residues: CSGGTSGSGEQFF.

This rearrangement joins TRBV6-6 to TRBJ2-2; 7 bases are a match to TRBD1. The V gene's germline CDR1 is MNHNY and CDR2 SVGAGI (reference sequence). The CDR3 is 14 residues long. V lost 0 bases, J lost 6 bases, and 1 base stayed unmatched. The CDR3: CASSYSGTAGELFF. As DNA, the CDR3 is TGTGCCAGCAGTTACTCGGGGACAGCCGGGGAGCTGTTTTTT.

This chain connects TRBV3-1 to TRBJ2-5; D perhaps matches TRBD2 (5 bases). Trimming stripped 0 bases from V and 7 bases from J, with 15 bases between. CDR3 length: 15 amino acids. Germline V gene lookup returns CDR1 LGHDT and CDR2 YNNKEL (reference sequence). CDR3 bases: TGTGCCAGCAGCCAAGACCCCCAGCCGGGGAGGACCCAGTACTTC. It specifies CASSQDPQPGRTQYF.

This chain joins TRBV24-1 and TRBJ2-3; possible D gene TRBD2, 6 bases. Between the trimmed V and J ends, which lost 3 bases and 2 bases, there was a span of 17 bases. This CDR3 has 17 residues. Germline values: CDR1 KGHDR, CDR2 SFDVKD. The CDR3 nucleotides are TGTGCCACCAGTGATCCTGGGACTGTCCTCGACACAGATACGCAGTATTTT. Protein sequence: CATSDPGTVLDTDTQYF.

Here the CDR3 reads CASSMSAVGEQFF. Here the CDR3 DNA reads TGTGCCAGCTCGATGAGCGCGGTGGGGGAGCAGTTCTTC. The chain combines TRBV3-1 with TRBJ2-1; D is undetermined. Trimming removed 8 bases from V and 10 bases from J, with 18 bases in between. The CDR3 length is 13 residues. The germline CDR1 and CDR2 sequences are LGHDT and YNNKEL (reference sequence).